The clone carrying this T cell receptor (beta chain) was seen many times. Antigen unknown. TCRdb re-called the reads through MiXCR, storing one row per CDR3 protein. The profile shows around 210,000 distinct CDR3 sequences, roughly 6.5% of them singletons. The data stem from a study of T cell repertoires in cytomegalovirus infection. Broader study findings: Cumulative public TCR beta family frequency identified carriers of CMV plus the relevant HLA.

This CDR3 contains 16 residues. Germline V gene lookup returns CDR1 MNHEY and CDR2 SVGAGI. The trim removed 10 bases at V and 3 bases at J, leaving 11 bases unmatched. This TCR derives from a human donor in good health (CMV status not recorded). Some clones in this sample may be carry-over from other donors' samples. The sample comprised PBMCs. The rearrangement joins TRBV6-5 to TRBJ2-6, with 8 bases matching TRBD1. The CDR3 sequence: CATRTGGDNGANVLTF. Here the CDR3 DNA reads TGTGCCACCAGAACAGGGGGAGACAATGGGGCCAACGTCCTGACTTTC.